This TCR beta chain was captured by sequencing in a study of Graves' ophthalmopathy and Graves' hyperthyroidism. The study, taken as a whole, reports: In blood appeared most of the expanded thyroid clonotypes whose frequency exceeded 0.001.

This clonotype was picked up many times. Its target is not known. The CDR3 has 14 residues. CDR1 and CDR2 (germline): SGDLS, YYNGEE. V gave up 2 bases and J gave up 6 bases; unmatched junction bases: 5. Presentation of ophthalmopathy in the donors involved moderate-to-severe activity, CAS ≥3, NOSPECS ≥4 and a duration under 3 months. The PBMCs used were ones drawn from approximately 10 ml of fresh peripheral blood. Transcripts of RNA were the source for amplifying TCR beta CDR3 regions. An opening RT-PCR round employed HTBI primers and preceded a second-round multiplex PCR. TCRdb recomputed calls from the multiplex PCR reads with MiXCR, one row per CDR3 protein. The sample holds over 650,000 distinct CDR3 sequences; approximately 39% are singletons and the top ten take about 3.3%.

This TCR was recovered from an adult man with Graves' ophthalmopathy. The sequenced sample consisted of peripheral blood. This chain links TRBV9 with TRBJ1-2; 9 bases agree with TRBD1. The CDR3 sequence: CASSVRTGGDGYTF. CDR3 DNA sequence: TGTGCCAGCAGCGTTCGAACAGGGGGCGATGGCTACACCTTC.